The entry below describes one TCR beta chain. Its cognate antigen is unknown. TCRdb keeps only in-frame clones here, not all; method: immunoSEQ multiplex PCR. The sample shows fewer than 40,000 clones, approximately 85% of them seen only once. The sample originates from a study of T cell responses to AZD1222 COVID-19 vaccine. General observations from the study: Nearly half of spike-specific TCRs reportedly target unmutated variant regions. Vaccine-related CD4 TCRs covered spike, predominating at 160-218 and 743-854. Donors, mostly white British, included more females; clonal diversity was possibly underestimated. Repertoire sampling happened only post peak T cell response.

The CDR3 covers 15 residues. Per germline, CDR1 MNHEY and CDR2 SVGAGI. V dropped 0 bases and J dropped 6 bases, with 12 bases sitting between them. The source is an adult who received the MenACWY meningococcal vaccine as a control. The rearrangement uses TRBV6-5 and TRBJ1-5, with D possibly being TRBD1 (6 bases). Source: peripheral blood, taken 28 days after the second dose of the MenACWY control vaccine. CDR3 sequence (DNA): TGTGCCAGCAGTTACTCTTTCCAGGGGATTCAGCCCCAGCATTTT. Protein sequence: CASSYSFQGIQPQHF.